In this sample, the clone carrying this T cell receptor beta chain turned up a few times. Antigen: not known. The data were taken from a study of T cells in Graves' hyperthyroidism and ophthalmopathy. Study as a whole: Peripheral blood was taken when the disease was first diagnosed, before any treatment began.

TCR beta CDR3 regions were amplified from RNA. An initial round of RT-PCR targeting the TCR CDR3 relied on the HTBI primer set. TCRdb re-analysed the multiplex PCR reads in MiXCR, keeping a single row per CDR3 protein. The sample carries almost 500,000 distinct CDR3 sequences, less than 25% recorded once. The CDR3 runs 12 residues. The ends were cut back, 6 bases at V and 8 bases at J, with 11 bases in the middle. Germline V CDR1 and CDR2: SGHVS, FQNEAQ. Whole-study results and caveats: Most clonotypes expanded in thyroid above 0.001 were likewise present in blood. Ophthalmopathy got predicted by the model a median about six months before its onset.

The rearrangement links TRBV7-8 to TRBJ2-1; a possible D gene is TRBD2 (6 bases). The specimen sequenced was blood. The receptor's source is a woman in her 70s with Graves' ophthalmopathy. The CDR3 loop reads CASSYQRDEQFF. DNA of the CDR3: TGTGCCAGCAGTTATCAGCGGGATGAGCAGTTCTTC.